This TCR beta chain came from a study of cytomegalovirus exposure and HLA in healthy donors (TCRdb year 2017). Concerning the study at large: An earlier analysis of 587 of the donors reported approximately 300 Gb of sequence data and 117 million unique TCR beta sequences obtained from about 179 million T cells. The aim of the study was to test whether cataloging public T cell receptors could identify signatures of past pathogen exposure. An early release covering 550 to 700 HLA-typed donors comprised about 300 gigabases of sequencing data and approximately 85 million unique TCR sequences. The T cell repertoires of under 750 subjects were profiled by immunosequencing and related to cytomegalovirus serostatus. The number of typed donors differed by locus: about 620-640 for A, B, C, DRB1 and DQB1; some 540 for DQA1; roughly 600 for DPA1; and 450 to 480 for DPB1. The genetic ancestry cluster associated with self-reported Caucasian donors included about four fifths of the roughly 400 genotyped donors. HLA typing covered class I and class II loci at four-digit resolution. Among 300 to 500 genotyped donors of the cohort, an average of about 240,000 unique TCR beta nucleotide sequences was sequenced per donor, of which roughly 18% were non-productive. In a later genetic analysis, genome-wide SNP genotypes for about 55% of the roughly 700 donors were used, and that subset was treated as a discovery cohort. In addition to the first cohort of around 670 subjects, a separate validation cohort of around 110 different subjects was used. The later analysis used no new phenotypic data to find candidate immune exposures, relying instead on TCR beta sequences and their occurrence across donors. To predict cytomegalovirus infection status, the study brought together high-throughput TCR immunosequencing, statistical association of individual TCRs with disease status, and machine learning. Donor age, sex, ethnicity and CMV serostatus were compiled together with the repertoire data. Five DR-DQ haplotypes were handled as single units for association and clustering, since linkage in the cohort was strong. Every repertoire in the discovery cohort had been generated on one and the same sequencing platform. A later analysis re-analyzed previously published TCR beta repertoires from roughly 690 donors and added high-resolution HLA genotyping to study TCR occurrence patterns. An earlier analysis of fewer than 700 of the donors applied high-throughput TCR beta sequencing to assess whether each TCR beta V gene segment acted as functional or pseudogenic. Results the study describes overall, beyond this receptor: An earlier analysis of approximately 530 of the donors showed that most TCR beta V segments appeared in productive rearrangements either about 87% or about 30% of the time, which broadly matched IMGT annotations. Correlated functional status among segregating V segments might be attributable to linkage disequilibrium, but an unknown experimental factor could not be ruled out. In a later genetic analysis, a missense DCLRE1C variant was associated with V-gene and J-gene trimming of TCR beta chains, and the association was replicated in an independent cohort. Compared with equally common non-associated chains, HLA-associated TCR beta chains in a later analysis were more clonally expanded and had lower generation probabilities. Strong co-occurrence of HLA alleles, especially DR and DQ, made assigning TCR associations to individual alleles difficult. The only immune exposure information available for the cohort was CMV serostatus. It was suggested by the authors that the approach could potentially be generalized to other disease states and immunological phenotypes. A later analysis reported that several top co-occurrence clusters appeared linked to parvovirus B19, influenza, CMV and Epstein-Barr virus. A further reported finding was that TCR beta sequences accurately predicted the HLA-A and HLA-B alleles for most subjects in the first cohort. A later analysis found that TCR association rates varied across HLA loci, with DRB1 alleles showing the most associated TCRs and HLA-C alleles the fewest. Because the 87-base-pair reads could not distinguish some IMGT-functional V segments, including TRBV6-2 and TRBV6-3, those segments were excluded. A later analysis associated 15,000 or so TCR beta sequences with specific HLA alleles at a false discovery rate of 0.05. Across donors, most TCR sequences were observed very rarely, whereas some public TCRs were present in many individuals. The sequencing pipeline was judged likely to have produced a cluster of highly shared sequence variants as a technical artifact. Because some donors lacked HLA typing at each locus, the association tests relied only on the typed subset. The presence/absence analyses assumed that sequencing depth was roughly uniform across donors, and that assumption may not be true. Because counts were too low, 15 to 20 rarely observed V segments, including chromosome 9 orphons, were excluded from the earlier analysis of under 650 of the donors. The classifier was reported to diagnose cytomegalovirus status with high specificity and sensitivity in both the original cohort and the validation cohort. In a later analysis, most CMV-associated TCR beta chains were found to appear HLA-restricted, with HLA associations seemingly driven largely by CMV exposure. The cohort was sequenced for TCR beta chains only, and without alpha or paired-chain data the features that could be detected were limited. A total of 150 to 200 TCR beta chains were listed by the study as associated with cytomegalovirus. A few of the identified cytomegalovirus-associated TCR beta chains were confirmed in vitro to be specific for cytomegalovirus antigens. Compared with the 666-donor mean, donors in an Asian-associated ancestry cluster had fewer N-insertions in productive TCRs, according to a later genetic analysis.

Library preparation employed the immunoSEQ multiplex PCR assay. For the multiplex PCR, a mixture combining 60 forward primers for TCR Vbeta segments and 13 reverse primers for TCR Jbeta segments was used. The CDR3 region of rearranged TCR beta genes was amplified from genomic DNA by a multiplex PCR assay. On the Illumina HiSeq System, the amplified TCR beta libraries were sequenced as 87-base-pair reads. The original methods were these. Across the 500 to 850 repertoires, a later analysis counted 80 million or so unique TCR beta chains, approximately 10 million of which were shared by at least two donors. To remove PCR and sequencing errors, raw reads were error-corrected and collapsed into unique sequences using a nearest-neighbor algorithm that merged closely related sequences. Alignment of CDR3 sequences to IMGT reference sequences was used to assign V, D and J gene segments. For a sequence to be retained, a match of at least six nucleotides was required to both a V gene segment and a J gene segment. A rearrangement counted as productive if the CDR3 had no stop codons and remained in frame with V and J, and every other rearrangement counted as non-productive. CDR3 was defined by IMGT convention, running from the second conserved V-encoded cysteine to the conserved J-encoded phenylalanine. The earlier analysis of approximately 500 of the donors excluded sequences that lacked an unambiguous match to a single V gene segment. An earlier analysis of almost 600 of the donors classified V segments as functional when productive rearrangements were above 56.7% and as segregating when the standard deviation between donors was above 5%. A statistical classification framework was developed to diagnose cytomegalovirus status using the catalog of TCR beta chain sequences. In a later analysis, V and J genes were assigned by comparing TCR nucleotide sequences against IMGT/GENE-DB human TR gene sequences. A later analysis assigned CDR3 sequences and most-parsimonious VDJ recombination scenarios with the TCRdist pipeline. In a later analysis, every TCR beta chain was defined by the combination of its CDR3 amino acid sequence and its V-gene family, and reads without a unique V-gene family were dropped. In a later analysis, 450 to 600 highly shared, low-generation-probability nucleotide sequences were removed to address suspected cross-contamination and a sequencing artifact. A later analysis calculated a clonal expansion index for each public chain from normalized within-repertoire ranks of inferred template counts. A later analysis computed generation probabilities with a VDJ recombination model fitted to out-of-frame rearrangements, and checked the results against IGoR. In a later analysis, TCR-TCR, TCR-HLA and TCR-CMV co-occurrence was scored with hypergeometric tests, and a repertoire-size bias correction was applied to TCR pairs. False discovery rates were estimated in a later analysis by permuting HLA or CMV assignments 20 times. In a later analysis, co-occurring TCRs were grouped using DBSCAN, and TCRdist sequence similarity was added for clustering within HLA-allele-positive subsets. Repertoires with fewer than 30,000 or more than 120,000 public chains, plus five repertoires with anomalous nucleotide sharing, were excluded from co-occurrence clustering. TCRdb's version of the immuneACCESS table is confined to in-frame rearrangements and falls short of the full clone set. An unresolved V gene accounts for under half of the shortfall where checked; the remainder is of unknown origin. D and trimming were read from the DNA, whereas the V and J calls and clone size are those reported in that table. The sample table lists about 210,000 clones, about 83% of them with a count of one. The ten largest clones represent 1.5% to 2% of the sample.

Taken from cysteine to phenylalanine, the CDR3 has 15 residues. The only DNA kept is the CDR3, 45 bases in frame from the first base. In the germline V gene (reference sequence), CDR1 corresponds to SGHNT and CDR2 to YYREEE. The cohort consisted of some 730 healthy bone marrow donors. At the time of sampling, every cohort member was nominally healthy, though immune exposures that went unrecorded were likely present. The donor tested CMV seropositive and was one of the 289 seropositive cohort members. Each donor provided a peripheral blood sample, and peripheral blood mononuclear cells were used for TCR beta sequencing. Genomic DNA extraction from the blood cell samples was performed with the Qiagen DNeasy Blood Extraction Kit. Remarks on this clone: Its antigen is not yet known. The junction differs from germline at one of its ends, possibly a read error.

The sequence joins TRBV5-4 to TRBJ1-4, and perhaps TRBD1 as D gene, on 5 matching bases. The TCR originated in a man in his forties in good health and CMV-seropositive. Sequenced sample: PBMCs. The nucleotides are TGCGCCAGCAGCCAATTTGGGGGGTTAGACGAAAAACTGTTTTTT. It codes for CASSQFGGLDEKLFF.